What follows is one T cell receptor beta chain and its context. Its specific antigen is unknown. It has no much larger one-base neighbor in the sample; base qualities were not kept. The data are from a study of blood T cell repertoires in COVID-19 (dated by TCRdb to the early 2020s). Regarding the study in general: Collaborator samples came from the United States, Italy and Spain and covered acute and convalescent phases of COVID-19. Samples came from the ongoing ImmuneRACE study (first 160 participants) plus 1,254 subjects from 6 global collaborators. Where available, HLA class I and class II types were taken from metadata supplied by the sample provider and were not determined by assay-based typing. Subjects who had been exposed to COVID-19, were actively infected with it, or had recovered from it provided the deeply sampled blood TCRbeta repertoires that made up the dataset. The sample metadata nearly always contained a de-identified subject ID, COVID-19 status, age in years and sex. The repertoires were released in a freely available public database intended as a resource for research on the immune response to SARS-CoV-2. The prospective study material was composed of cDNA or gDNA derived from T cells, B-cell-depleted T cells, or PBMCs.

The immunoSEQ Assay, a bias-controlled multiplex PCR, was used to amplify TCRbeta CDR3 regions from genomic DNA. In the authors' own workflow: Within the assay, amplification of reference gene primers was used to estimate how many nucleated cells each sample contained. To quantify the absolute abundance of each unique TCRbeta CDR3 rearrangement, sequence reads were collapsed and filtered. For each sample, productive Simpson clonality was calculated as the square root of Simpson's diversity index over productive rearrangements. TCRdb's version of the immuneACCESS table is confined to in-frame rearrangements and falls short of the full clone set. An unresolved V gene accounts for under half of the shortfall where checked; the remainder is of unknown origin. The V and J calls and the clone size are those of that table, but D and trimming were determined from the DNA. A total of about 110,000 clones appear in this sample, less than 85% of them only once. The ten top clones hold more than 13% of the sample.

The collaborating institutions used their own protocols to collect whole blood in K2EDTA tubes. For TCRbeta analysis, collaborator samples were shipped as frozen whole blood, as isolated PBMCs, or as DNA extracted from either sample type. Including the terminal cysteine and phenylalanine, the CDR3 comprises 16 residues. Solely the CDR3 DNA is kept, with 48 bases framed from the first base. The junction shows trimming of 8 bases on V and 2 bases on J, plus 18 bases between the germline ends. CDR1 and CDR2 (LNHDA, SQIVND) derive from the germline V gene (reference sequence). Study-wide conclusions, independent of this receptor: Clinical and demographic metadata were provided uncurated, with the amount varying by source and participant.

The sequenced sample consisted of peripheral blood. The receptor was derived from a woman aged 60-75 years with acute or convalescent COVID-19. The V gene is TRBV19 and the J gene is TRBJ2-2; the D region possibly corresponds to TRBD2 (5 bases align). DNA sequence: TGTGCCAGTCGTTCTCATTCGGGAATTAACACCGGGGAGCTGTTTTTT. Its protein is CASRSHSGINTGELFF.